Sequencing of this T cell receptor beta chain was carried out in a study of blood T cell repertoires in COVID-19. Generated by immunoSEQ multiplex PCR, the TCRdb table keeps only in-frame clones and is missing some. The sample holds 150,000 to 200,000 clones, approximately 90% seen once. Germline CDR1 is SGHNT and CDR2 is YENEEA. V lost 8 bases, J lost 2 bases, and 15 bases lay in between. This CDR3 has 14 residues. The sequenced sample was peripheral blood. The source is a woman of 80 years or more in a cohort sampled during active or convalescent COVID-19. This chain joins TRBV11-3 and TRBJ2-5, with a tentative D call TRBD2 (5 bases). The CDR3 coding sequence is TGTGCCAGCTCGGGGTGGGGATCTCAAGAGACCCAGTACTTC. This encodes CASSGWGSQETQYF.